The clone carrying this TCR delta chain has more than one count but fewer than ten. The translation of this DNA and the TCRdb protein of a much larger clone differ at residue 23, probably owing to a read error; the protein shown here is translated from the DNA. Germline V CDR1 and CDR2: VTNFRS, LTSSGIE (reference sequence). This CDR3 spans 24 amino acids. Flow sorting of PBMC yielded separate Vgamma9/Vdelta2+ and Vdelta2-negative gammadelta T cell populations for bulk repertoire analysis. The sample originates from a study of γδ T cells in repeated Plasmodium falciparum infection. TCRdb reapplied CATT to the multiplex PCR reads. The data show over 90,000 delta-chain clones, with approximately 1% seen just once and nearly 10% held by the top ten.

The V gene is TRAV36/DV7, but the J gene lacks a call; TRDD3, the table's D call, lacks a check against the DNA. Sequenced: gamma-delta T cells from blood. The source is a pool of human donors (malaria-infected and uninfected, not separated). CDR3 sequence (DNA): TGTGCTGTGGAGGTTCAGAATCCTACCCCGGCCTTGATGGGGGTCTATATGTACACCGATAAACTCACCTTT. It yields the protein CAVEVQNPTPALMGVYMYTDKLTF.